This T cell receptor beta chain derives from a study of T cell responses to AZD1222 COVID-19 vaccine. Assay used: immunoSEQ multiplex PCR; TCRdb lists only in-frame clones, some missing. The sample lists 100,000 or so clones, 80% to 95% occurring once. The CDR3 sequence is 14 residues long. The V end was cut by 2 bases, the J end by 0 bases, with 6 bases between. Germline V gives CDR1 SGHTA, CDR2 FQGTGA. V gene TRBV7-3 combines with J gene TRBJ2-3; D is unresolved. The sequenced sample was peripheral blood, obtained 28 days after the second AZD1222 dose. The origin of this receptor is an adult who received the AZD1222 COVID-19 vaccine. CDR3 DNA: TGTGCCAGCAGCTTACAGGCGAGCACAGATACGCAGTATTTT. The encoded protein is CASSLQASTDTQYF.